What follows are 31 T cell receptor beta chains derived from one specimen sequenced in a study of chemoradiotherapy in HPV16-positive cancers. Using immunoSEQ multiplex PCR, the repertoire was profiled, and TCRdb retains in-frame clones only, with some absent. Of about 15,000 clones detected, around nine tenths appear once; the ten largest clones hold 3.5% to 4.5%. The source material was tumor tissue, sampled from a patient who underwent chemoradiotherapy. Every receptor here comes from a human donor with HPV-associated anogenital cancer.

This clone was picked up one time. This sequence joins TRBV4-3 and TRBJ1-1; no clear D. The CDR3 has 14 amino acids. Per the germline V gene, CDR1 is LGHNA and CDR2 is YSLEER. V was shortened by 0 bases and J by 1 base, with 6 bases between the two germline ends. In nucleotides, the CDR3 is TGCGCCAGCAGCCAAGATTCAAAGAACACTGAAGCTTTCTTT. Its protein product is CASSQDSKNTEAFF.

This chain links TRBV7-8 with TRBJ2-5; 7 bases match TRBD1. The V gene end was trimmed by 5 bases and the J gene end by 3 bases; junction bases not matched to a gene: 3. The CDR3 is 13 amino acids. Germline CDR1 and CDR2: SGHVS and FQNEAQ. Here the CDR3 reads CASSPGTEETQYF. The CDR3 bases are TGTGCCAGCAGCCCCGGGACAGAAGAGACCCAGTACTTC. Full variable domain (rest looked up from reference TRBV7-8 and TRBJ2-5): GAGVSQSPRYKVAKRGQDVALRCDPISGHVSLFWYQQALGQGPEFLTYFQNEAQLDKSGLPSDRFFAERPEGSVSTLKIQRTQQEDSAVYLCASSPGTEETQYFGPGTRLLVL.

This chain links TRBV19 with TRBJ1-1; D not certain. CDR1 LNHDA and CDR2 SQIVND come from the germline V gene (reference sequence). This CDR3 comprises 9 residues. V was pared by 11 bases and J by 8 bases, with 9 bases between. The CDR3 loop reads CAGKEEAFF. The CDR3 coding sequence is TGTGCCGGCAAAGAAGAAGCTTTCTTT.

The chain employs TRBV7-2 and TRBJ1-2; TRBD1 matches at 7 bases. This CDR3 has 14 amino acids. Germline V gene sequence: CDR1 SGHTA, CDR2 FQGNSA. With V trimmed by 2 bases and J by 6 bases, 6 bases remained unmatched. CDR3 nucleotide sequence: TGTGCCAGCAGCTTATCGGCAGGGGGGGATGGCTACACCTTC. It codes for CASSLSAGGDGYTF.

The chain has TRBV18 and TRBJ2-7; D not resolved. CDR1 and CDR2 (germline): KGHSH, LQKENI. Trimming removed 3 bases from V and 6 bases from J, with 15 bases in between. The CDR3 runs to 14 residues. The CDR3 protein is CASSPAPSPSEQYF. The CDR3 region has the DNA TGTGCCAGCTCACCCGCCCCCTCCCCGTCCGAGCAGTACTTC.

This clone was recorded only once. The chain couples TRBV2 to TRBJ2-2, with D maybe TRBD1 (6 bases). V gave up 9 bases and J gave up 0 bases, with 11 bases separating them. The CDR3 contains 14 residues. CDR1 and CDR2 (germline): SNHLY, FYNNEI. CDR3 nucleotide sequence: TGTGCCAGTCACCGGGACACGAACACCGGGGAGCTGTTTTTT. Residues: CASHRDTNTGELFF.

This sequence joins TRBV21-1 and TRBJ2-2. TRBV21-1 is an annotated pseudogene. The CDR3 totals 16 residues. CDR3 amino acids: CASSNTTGRSTGELFF. For the CDR3, the DNA is TGTGCCAGCAGCAACACGACGGGACGGAGCACCGGGGAGCTGTTTTTT.

The V and J genes are TRBV10-2 and TRBJ2-3; 12 positions agree with TRBD2. The ends lost 8 bases at V and 5 bases at J; junction bases unmatched: 5. The CDR3 is made up of 14 amino acids. CDR1 and CDR2 from the germline V gene are WSHSY and SAAADI. CDR3 amino acids: CASGELAGGDTQYF. Here the CDR3 DNA reads TGCGCCAGCGGGGAACTAGCGGGAGGAGATACGCAGTATTTT.

In regard to this clone: The germline gene is not matched at one end of the junction; a read error may be the cause. The chain links TRBV5-8 to TRBJ2-5; D might be TRBD2 (6 bases). The CDR3 runs 16 residues. The germline CDR1 and CDR2 sequences are SGHTS and YDEGEE. This chain's CDR3 is CASSFLWGLAKESQYF. The CDR3 DNA reads TGTGCCAGCAGCTTCCTTTGGGGACTTGCAAAAGAGTCCCAGTACTTC.

The J gene is TRBJ2-5, the V gene TRBV6-5; D uncertain. V shed 6 bases and J shed 4 bases, with 18 bases lying between them. CDR1 and CDR2 (germline): MNHEY, SVGAGI. The CDR3 has 15 amino acids. This CDR3 reads CASRPGPAEPETQYF. CDR3 sequence (DNA): TGTGCCAGCAGGCCAGGTCCTGCGGAACCAGAGACCCAGTACTTC.

The chain couples TRBV4-2 to TRBJ2-1, with 10 nucleotides matching TRBD2. Germline CDR1 and CDR2: LGHNA and YNFKEQ. Trimming cost V 0 bases and J 3 bases; bases outside gene matches: 14. The CDR3 contains 20 residues. This CDR3 is CASSQESLAGDISGYNEQFF. CDR3 DNA: TGTGCCAGCAGCCAAGAATCGCTAGCGGGAGACATCTCGGGCTACAATGAGCAGTTCTTC.

The chain has TRBV5-1 and TRBJ1-3, with D hard to call. Germline V gene data show CDR1 as SGHRS and CDR2 as YFSETQ. CDR3 length: 15 amino acids. V lost 0 bases and J lost 0, with 7 bases in between. In DNA, the CDR3 is TGCGCCAGCAGCTTGGGTTACTTCTCTGGAAACACCATATATTTT. Protein product: CASSLGYFSGNTIYF.

The chain couples TRBV7-2 to TRBJ1-1, with a possible D match to TRBD1 (5 bases). The CDR3 length is 15 residues. Germline CDR1 reads SGHTA; CDR2 reads FQGNSA. V lost 3 bases to trimming and J lost 4 bases, with 15 bases between them. The DNA of the CDR3 is TGTGCCAGCAGCTTTTTAAGGATGGGGCCCACTGAAGCTTTCTTT. Its protein is CASSFLRMGPTEAFF.

The chain employs TRBV30 and TRBJ2-7, with TRBD1 matching over 7 bases. The CDR3 runs 13 residues. Germline V gene sequence: CDR1 GTSNPN, CDR2 SVGIG (reference sequence). The J segment lost 3 bases and the V segment lost 2 bases, leaving 4 bases of the junction unmatched. CDR3 amino acids: CAWSPGQLYEQYF. Written as DNA, the CDR3 is TGTGCCTGGAGTCCGGGACAGCTCTACGAGCAGTACTTC.

This chain joins TRBV7-9 and TRBJ2-1; no clear D. Germline assignment: CDR1 SEHNR and CDR2 FQNEAQ (reference sequence). The CDR3 contains 15 residues. V was cut by 0 bases and J by 7 bases, with 13 bases left in between. CDR3: CASSLAQGRRNEQFF. CDR3 nucleotides: TGTGCCAGCAGCTTAGCGCAAGGACGGAGAAATGAGCAGTTCTTC. The whole variable domain, remainder taken from reference TRBV7-9 and TRBJ2-1, is DTGVSQNPRHKITKRGQNVTFRCDPISEHNRLYWYRQTLGQGPEFLTYFQNEAQLEKSRLLSDRFSAERPKGSFSTLEIQRTEQGDSAMYLCASSLAQGRRNEQFFGPGTRLTVL.

The V gene is TRBV11-2, the J gene TRBJ1-2; the D is unclear. The CDR3 runs to 11 residues. The germline V gene encodes CDR1 SGHAT and CDR2 FQNNGV. Trimming removed 4 bases at V and 6 bases at J, with 6 bases between. For the CDR3, the DNA is TGTGCCAGCAGCTCCCTAAATGGCTACACCTTC. This translates into CASSSLNGYTF.

The rearrangement joins TRBV5-5 to TRBJ2-7, with 7 bases identical to TRBD2. The germline V gene has CDR1 SGHKS and CDR2 YYEKEE (reference sequence). The V gene end was trimmed by 4 bases and the J gene end by 2 bases; junction bases not matched to a gene: 9. The CDR3 totals 15 residues. The CDR3 nucleotides read TGTGCCAGCAGCCGCCTCTCGCTAGCGGCCTACGAGCAGTACTTC. Its translation: CASSRLSLAAYEQYF.

The gene calls are TRBV9 and TRBJ2-2, with 11 bases fitting TRBD1. Losses at the gene ends were 5 bases for V and 3 bases for J; bases not matched to a gene: 6. CDR3 length equals 16 residues. CDR1 is SGDLS and CDR2 is YYNGEE in the germline V gene. CDR3 in amino acids: CASRPRDRGDTGELFF. CDR3 bases: TGTGCCAGCAGGCCAAGGGACAGGGGGGACACCGGGGAGCTGTTTTTT.

The chain couples TRBV6-1 to TRBJ1-2; D is perhaps TRBD1 (5 bases). CDR3 length: 13 amino acids. The V gene's germline CDR1 is MNHNS and CDR2 SASEGT. Deletions cut 6 bases from V and 1 base from J, with 9 bases between. The CDR3 protein is CASSLTVNYGYTF. DNA for the CDR3: TGTGCCAGCAGCTTGACAGTTAACTATGGCTACACCTTC.

The chain employs TRBV19 and TRBJ1-5, with TRBD1 as a possible D gene (6 bases). The CDR3 covers 15 residues. Germline V lookup: CDR1 LNHDA, CDR2 SQIVND (reference sequence). Between the trimmed V and J ends, which lost 1 base and 0 bases, there was a span of 7 bases. Written as DNA, the CDR3 is TGTGCCAGTAGTATAGTGACAGGTAGCAATCAGCCCCAGCATTTT. It yields the protein CASSIVTGSNQPQHF. The variable domain in full, with the rest retrieved from reference TRBV19 and TRBJ1-5, is DGGITQSPKYLFRKEGQNVTLSCEQNLNHDAMYWYRQDPGQGLRLIYYSQIVNDFQKGDIAEGYSVSREKKESFPLTVTSAQKNPTAFYLCASSIVTGSNQPQHFGDGTRLSIL.

CDR3 region: CATSRARGEQFF. As DNA, the CDR3 is TGTGCCACCAGCAGAGCTCGGGGTGAGCAGTTCTTC. This chain connects TRBV15 to TRBJ2-1, with TRBD2 as a possible D gene (5 bases). CDR1 is LNHNV and CDR2 is YYDKDF in the germline V gene (reference sequence). Trimming left V 1 base short and J 9 bases short, with 7 bases between. CDR3 size: 12 residues.

The chain links TRBV6-6 to TRBJ1-1, with a possible D match to TRBD1 (6 bases). The CDR3 is 14 amino acids. CDR1 and CDR2 (germline): MNHNY, SVGAGI (reference sequence). The V end was cut by 7 bases, the J end by 1 base, with 13 bases between. The CDR3 protein is CASKIRTENTEAFF. The CDR3 DNA follows: TGTGCCAGCAAAATAAGGACAGAGAACACTGAAGCTTTCTTT.

This clone was recorded once. This chain connects TRBV2 to TRBJ1-5; D is perhaps TRBD1 (5 bases). Trimming shortened V by 1 base and J by 7 bases, and 8 bases separated the two germline ends. Germline-derived CDR1 and CDR2 are SNHLY and FYNNEI. The CDR3 is 13 amino acids. CDR3 loop: CASSEVQGQPQHF. The CDR3 bases are TGTGCCAGCAGTGAAGTGCAGGGACAGCCCCAGCATTTT.

This clone was seen more than once but under ten times. The V gene is TRBV7-6, the J gene TRBJ1-3, with 10 bases identical to TRBD1. This CDR3 spans 18 amino acids. The V and J ends lost 5 bases and 0 bases, in that order; junction bases with no gene match: 10. Germline V lookup: CDR1 SGHVS, CDR2 FNYEAQ. The CDR3: CASSSPTGGDSSGNTIYF. The DNA of the CDR3 is TGTGCCAGCAGCAGTCCGACAGGGGGCGACTCCTCTGGAAACACCATATATTTT.

V is TRBV6-6 and J is TRBJ1-5; D is ambiguous. CDR3 length: 13 residues. CDR1 MNHNY and CDR2 SVGAGI come from the germline V gene (reference sequence). V was pared by 6 bases and J by 2 bases, with 8 bases between. DNA for the CDR3: TGTGCCAGCAGCCCCGACGGCAATCAGCCCCAGCATTTT. It translates to CASSPDGNQPQHF.

The rearrangement links TRBV7-2 to TRBJ1-1, with 9 bases that match TRBD1. Germline CDR1 SGHTA, CDR2 FQGNSA. This CDR3 contains 16 residues. Germline trimming cut 5 bases from V and 9 bases from J; bases unmatched to any gene: 16. Here the CDR3 DNA reads TGTGCCAGCAGCATAACCACAGGGGGCGCAGGTCAGAAAGCTTTCTTT. Translation: CASSITTGGAGQKAFF.

This rearrangement joins TRBV7-9 to TRBJ1-1; TRBD1 matches at 8 bases. The CDR3 extends over 15 amino acids. After removal of 3 bases from V and 4 bases from J, the junction contained 7 bases not matched to a gene. Germline CDR1 SEHNR, CDR2 FQNEAQ (reference sequence). CDR3 amino acids: CASSLFAGGGTEAFF. CDR3 nucleotide sequence: TGTGCCAGCAGCTTGTTCGCAGGGGGCGGCACTGAAGCTTTCTTT.

The V and J genes are TRBV15 and TRBJ2-3; perhaps TRBD1 as D (6 bases). In germline, CDR1 is LNHNV, CDR2 YYDKDF (reference sequence). V was cut by 1 base and J by 2 bases, with 16 bases left in between. The CDR3 length is 17 residues. Here the CDR3 reads CATSRVQGQHNTDTQYF. The DNA of the CDR3 is TGTGCCACCAGCAGAGTCCAAGGACAGCACAACACAGATACGCAGTATTTT.

The chain couples TRBV30 to TRBJ1-4; no definite D call. CDR1 and CDR2 (germline): GTSNPN, SVGIG (reference sequence). CDR3 length: 14 amino acids. Trimming removed 4 bases at V and 5 bases at J, with 14 bases between. In nucleotides, the CDR3 is TGTGCCTGGACGGCCGGGAGGTTGAATGAAAAACTGTTTTTT. This sequence encodes CAWTAGRLNEKLFF.

This clone was observed a single time. V usage is TRBV4-1 and J usage is TRBJ1-3; maybe TRBD1 (5 bases). The CDR3 spans 15 residues. Germline V lookup: CDR1 MGHRA, CDR2 YSYEKL. V was pared by 4 bases and J by 4 bases, with 14 bases between. CDR3 in DNA: TGCGCCAGCAGCCCAAGTGGGACGGCGGGAAACACCATATATTTT. Its protein is CASSPSGTAGNTIYF.

The chain recombines TRBV4-2 with TRBJ2-7; 7 positions match TRBD1. CDR1 is LGHNA, CDR2 YNFKEQ, per germline. V gave up 0 bases and J gave up 6 bases; unmatched junction bases: 8. The CDR3 spans 15 residues. The CDR3 here is CASSQEGRGTVEQYF. In nucleotides, the CDR3 is TGTGCCAGCAGCCAAGAAGGCAGGGGGACGGTCGAGCAGTACTTC.